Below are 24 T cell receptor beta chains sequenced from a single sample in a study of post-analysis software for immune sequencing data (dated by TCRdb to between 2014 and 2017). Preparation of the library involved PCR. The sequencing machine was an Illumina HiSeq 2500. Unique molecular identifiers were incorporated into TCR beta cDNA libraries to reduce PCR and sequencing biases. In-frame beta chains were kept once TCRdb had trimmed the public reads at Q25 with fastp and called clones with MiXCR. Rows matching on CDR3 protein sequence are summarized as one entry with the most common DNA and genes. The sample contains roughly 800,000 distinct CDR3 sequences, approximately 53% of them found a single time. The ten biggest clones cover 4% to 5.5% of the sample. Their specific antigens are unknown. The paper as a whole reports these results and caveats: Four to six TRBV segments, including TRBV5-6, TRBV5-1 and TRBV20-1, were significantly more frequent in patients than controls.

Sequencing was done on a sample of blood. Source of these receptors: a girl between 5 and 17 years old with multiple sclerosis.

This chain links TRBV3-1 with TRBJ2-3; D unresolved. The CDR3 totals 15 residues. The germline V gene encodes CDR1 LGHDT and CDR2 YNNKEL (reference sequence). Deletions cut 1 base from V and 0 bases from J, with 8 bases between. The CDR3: CASSQAGPSTDTQYF. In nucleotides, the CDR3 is TGTGCCAGCAGCCAAGCCGGGCCCAGCACAGATACGCAGTATTTT.

The CDR3 nucleotides are TGTGCCAGCTCACCCCAAGGACACATGAACACTGAAGCTTTCTTT. Its translation: CASSPQGHMNTEAFF. The chain is built from TRBV18 and TRBJ1-1; D perhaps matches TRBD1 (5 bases). The CDR3 spans 15 residues. Trimming left V 3 bases short and J 0 bases short, with 11 bases between. Germline values: CDR1 KGHSH, CDR2 LQKENI.

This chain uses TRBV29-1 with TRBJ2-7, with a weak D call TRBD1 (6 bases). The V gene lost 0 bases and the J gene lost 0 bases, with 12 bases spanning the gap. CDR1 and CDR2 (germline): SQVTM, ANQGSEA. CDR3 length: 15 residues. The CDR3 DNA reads TGCAGCGTTGAAGAAAGGACAGAAGTCTCCTACGAGCAGTACTTC. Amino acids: CSVEERTEVSYEQYF.

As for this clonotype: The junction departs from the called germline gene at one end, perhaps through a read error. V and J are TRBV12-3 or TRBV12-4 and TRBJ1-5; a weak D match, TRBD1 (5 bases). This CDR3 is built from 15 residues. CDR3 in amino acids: CASSAPGPLNQPLHF. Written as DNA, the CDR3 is TGTGCCAGCAGTGCTCCGGGACCCCTGAATCAGCCCCTGCATTTT.

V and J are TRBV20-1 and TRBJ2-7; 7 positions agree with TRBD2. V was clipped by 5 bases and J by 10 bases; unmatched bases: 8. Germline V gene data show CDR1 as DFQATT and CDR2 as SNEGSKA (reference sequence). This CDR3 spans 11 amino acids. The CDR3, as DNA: TGCAGTGCTCGGGCGGGGGACCGTCAGTACTTC. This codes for CSARAGDRQYF.

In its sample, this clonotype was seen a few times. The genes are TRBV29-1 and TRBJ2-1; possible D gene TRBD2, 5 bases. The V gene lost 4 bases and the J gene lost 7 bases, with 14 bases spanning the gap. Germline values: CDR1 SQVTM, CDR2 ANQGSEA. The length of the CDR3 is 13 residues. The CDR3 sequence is CSVVGVKWNEQFF. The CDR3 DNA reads TGCAGCGTTGTGGGAGTTAAGTGGAATGAGCAGTTCTTC.

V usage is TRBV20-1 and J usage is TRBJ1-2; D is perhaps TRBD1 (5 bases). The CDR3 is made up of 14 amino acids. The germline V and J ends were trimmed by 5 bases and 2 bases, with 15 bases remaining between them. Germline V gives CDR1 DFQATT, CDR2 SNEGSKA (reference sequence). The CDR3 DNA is TGCAGTGCTGGCCGGGGCAGCCAAAACTATGGCTACACCTTC. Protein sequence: CSAGRGSQNYGYTF.

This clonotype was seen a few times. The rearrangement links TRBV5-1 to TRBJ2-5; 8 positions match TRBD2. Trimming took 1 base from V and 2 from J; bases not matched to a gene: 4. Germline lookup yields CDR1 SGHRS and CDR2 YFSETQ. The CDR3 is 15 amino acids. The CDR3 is CASSLSPSGQETQYF. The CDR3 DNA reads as TGCGCCAGCAGCTTGTCCCCTAGCGGGCAAGAGACCCAGTACTTC. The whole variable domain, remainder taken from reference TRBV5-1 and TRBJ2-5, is KAGVTQTPRYLIKTRGQQVTLSCSPISGHRSVSWYQQTPGQGLQFLFEYFSETQRNKGNFPGRFSGRQFSNSRSEMNVSTLELGDSALYLCASSLSPSGQETQYFGPGTRLLVL.

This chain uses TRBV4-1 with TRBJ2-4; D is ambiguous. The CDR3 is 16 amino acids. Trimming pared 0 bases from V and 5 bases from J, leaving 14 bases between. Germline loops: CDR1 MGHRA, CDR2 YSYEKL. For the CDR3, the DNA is TGCGCCAGCAGCCAAGATCATGGCTCTACTCAAAACATTCAGTACTTC. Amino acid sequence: CASSQDHGSTQNIQYF.

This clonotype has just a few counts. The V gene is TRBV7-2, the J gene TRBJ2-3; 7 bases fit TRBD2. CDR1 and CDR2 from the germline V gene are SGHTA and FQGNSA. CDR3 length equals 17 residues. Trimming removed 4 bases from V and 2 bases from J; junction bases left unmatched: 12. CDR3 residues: CASSSKIAGHSTDTQYF. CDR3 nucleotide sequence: TGTGCCAGCAGCTCCAAAATAGCGGGTCACTCCACAGATACGCAGTATTTT.

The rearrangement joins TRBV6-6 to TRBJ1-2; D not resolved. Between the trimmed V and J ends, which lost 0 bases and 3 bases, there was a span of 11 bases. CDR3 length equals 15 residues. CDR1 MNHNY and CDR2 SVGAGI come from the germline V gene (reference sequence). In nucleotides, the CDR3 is TGTGCCAGCAGTTACTCGATTTCGGCTCACTATGGCTACACCTTC. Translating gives CASSYSISAHYGYTF.

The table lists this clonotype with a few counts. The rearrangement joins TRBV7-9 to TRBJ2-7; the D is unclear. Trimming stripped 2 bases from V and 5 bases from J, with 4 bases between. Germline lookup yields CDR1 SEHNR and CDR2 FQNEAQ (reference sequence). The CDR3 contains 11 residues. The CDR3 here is CASSLWDEQYF. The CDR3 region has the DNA TGTGCCAGCAGCTTATGGGACGAGCAGTACTTC.

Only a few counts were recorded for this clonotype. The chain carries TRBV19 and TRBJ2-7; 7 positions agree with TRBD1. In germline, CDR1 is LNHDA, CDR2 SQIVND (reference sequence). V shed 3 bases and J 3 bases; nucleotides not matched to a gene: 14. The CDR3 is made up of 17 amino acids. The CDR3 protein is CASSMNYRTGAHYEQYF. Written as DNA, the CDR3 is TGTGCCAGTAGTATGAATTATCGGACAGGTGCCCACTACGAGCAGTACTTC.

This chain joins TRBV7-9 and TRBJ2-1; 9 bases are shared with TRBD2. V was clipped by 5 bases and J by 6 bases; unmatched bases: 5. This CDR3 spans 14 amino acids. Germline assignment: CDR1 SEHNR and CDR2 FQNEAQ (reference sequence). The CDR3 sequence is CASSQTSGGNEQFF. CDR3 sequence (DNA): TGTGCCAGCAGCCAGACTAGCGGAGGCAATGAGCAGTTCTTC.

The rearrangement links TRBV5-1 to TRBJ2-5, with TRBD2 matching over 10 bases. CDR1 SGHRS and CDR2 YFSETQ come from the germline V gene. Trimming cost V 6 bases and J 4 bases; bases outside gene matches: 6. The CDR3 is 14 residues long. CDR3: CASIAGGFRETQYF. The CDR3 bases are TGCGCCAGCATAGCGGGAGGCTTCCGAGAGACCCAGTACTTC.

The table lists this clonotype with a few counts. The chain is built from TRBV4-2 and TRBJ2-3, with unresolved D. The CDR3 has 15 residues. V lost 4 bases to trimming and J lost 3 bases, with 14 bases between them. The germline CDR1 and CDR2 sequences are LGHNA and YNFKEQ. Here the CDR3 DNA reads TGTGCCAGCAGCCCTGTAGGTGAGCCGACAGATACGCAGTATTTT. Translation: CASSPVGEPTDTQYF.

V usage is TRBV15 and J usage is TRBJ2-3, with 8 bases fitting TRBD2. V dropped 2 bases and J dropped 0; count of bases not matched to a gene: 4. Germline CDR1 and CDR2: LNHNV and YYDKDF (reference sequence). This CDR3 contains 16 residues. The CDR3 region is CATSRRSGGSTDTQYF. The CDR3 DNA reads TGTGCCACCAGCAGACGAAGCGGGGGAAGCACAGATACGCAGTATTTT.

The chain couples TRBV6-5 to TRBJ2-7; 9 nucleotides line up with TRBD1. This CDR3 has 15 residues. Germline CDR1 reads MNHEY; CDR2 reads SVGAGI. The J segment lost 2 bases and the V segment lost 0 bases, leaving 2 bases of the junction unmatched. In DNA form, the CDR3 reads TGTGCCAGCAGTTACTCGGGACAGGGTACCTACGAGCAGTACTTC. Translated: CASSYSGQGTYEQYF.

The CDR3, as DNA: TGCGCCAGCAGCTACCGGGGTTTCCAAGAGACCCAGTACTTC. Amino acids: CASSYRGFQETQYF. V usage is TRBV5-1 and J usage is TRBJ2-5; weak D call: TRBD2 (5 bases). From germline, CDR1 is SGHRS and CDR2 YFSETQ. Trimming shortened V by 3 bases and J by 1 base, and 10 bases separated the two germline ends. The CDR3 loop spans 14 amino acids.

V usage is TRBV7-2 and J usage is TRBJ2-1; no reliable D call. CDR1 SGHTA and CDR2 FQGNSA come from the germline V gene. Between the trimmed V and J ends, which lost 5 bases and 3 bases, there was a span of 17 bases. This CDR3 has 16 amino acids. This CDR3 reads CASSPNARAIYNEQFF. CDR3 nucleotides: TGTGCCAGCAGCCCCAACGCAAGGGCAATCTACAATGAGCAGTTCTTC.

The CDR3 DNA is TGTGCCAGCAAAGTTAGCGGGGGGGTCTACAATGAGCAGTTCTTC. This encodes CASKVSGGVYNEQFF. J is TRBJ2-1 and V is TRBV2; 11 nucleotides align to TRBD2. After removal of 7 bases from V and 3 bases from J, the junction contained 5 bases not matched to a gene. CDR3 length: 15 amino acids. Germline lookup yields CDR1 SNHLY and CDR2 FYNNEI.

CDR3 sequence: CSARESTYQPQHF. The CDR3 DNA is TGCAGTGCTAGAGAATCCACCTATCAGCCCCAGCATTTT. The chain links TRBV20-1 to TRBJ1-5, with D uncertain. Germline lookup yields CDR1 DFQATT and CDR2 SNEGSKA (reference sequence). The V and J ends lost 0 bases and 5 bases respectively, with 8 bases between them. This CDR3 is 13 amino acids long.

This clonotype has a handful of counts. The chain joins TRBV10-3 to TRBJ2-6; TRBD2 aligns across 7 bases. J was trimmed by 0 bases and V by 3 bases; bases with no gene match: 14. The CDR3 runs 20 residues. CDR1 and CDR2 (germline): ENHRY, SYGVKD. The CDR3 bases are TGTGCCATCAGTGAAAGGAAGGCTAGCGGTACTTTCTCTGGGGCCAACGTCCTGACTTTC. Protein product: CAISERKASGTFSGANVLTF.

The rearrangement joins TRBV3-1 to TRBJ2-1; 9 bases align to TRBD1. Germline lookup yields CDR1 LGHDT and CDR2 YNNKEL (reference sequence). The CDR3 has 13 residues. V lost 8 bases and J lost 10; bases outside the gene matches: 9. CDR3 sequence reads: CASADRGHREQFF. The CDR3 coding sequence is TGTGCCAGCGCGGACAGGGGCCACCGGGAGCAGTTCTTC.